These T cell receptor beta chains were read from a single sample in a study of radiation and T cells in renal cell carcinoma. Here immunoSEQ multiplex PCR was the method, and the copy in TCRdb shows in-frame clones only, minus some. Of about 130,000 clones listed, about 88% are singletons. The sample was blood, taken from a patient whose treatment included radiotherapy and nephrectomy. All receptors derive from a woman aged 50 to 60 with renal cell carcinoma. The CDR3 runs from the conserved cysteine through the conserved F or W. The D gene is left open where the match is weak. Rows may omit the clone size; those that give it use once, few, many or a size class.

j_call | d_call | v_call | clone_size | cdr3_nt | cdr3_aa
TRBJ2-6 | TRBD2 | TRBV6-5 | . | TGTGCCAGCAGTTACTCGAGCGGGGCAGGGGCCAACGTCCTGACTTTC | CASSYSSGAGANVLTF
TRBJ1-4 | . | TRBV15 | once | TGTGCCACCAGCAGAGGTATAGGGTCAATTGCGTCGTCGGGTTTTTTT | CATSRGIGSIASSGFF
TRBJ1-1 | . | TRBV4-2 | few | TGTGCCAGCAGCGAGTTCCTTCAGGCCAACACTGAAGCTTTCTTT | CASSEFLQANTEAFF
TRBJ1-2 | TRBD1 | TRBV10-3 | . | TGTGCCATTGGGACAGGGTTCATTGATGGCTACACCTTC | CAIGTGFIDGYTF
TRBJ2-5 | TRBD1 | TRBV9 | . | TGTGCCAGCAGCGTAGGGGCAGGGGGTTCTCAAGAGACCCAGTACTTC | CASSVGAGGSQETQYF
TRBJ1-2 | TRBD1 | TRBV30 | . | TGTGCCTGGGGCCAGGGACAGGAAAGTTCTAACTATGGCTACACCTTC | CAWGQGQESSNYGYTF
TRBJ1-1 | . | TRBV11-1 | . | TGTGCCAGCAGCTTAGCCAGGGTCACTGAAGCTTTCTTT | CASSLARVTEAFF
TRBJ2-3 | TRBD2 | TRBV5-1 | . | TGCGCCAGCAAAACTAGCGGGGGTAGCACAGATACGCAGTATTTT | CASKTSGGSTDTQYF
TRBJ1-5 | . | TRBV2 | . | TGTGCCAGCAGCAGCGATTATAGCGGCAATCAGCCCCAGCATTTT | CASSSDYSGNQPQHF
TRBJ1-3 | TRBD1 | TRBV5-1 | . | TGCGCCAGCAGCCGGGACAGACTCCCTGGAAACACCATATATTTT | CASSRDRLPGNTIYF
TRBJ2-1 | TRBD1 | TRBV14 | . | TGTGCCAGCAGCCAATTAGGGGGCCTAAACTCCTACAATGAGCAGTTCTTC | CASSQLGGLNSYNEQFF
TRBJ2-5 | TRBD2 | TRBV7-2 | . | TGTGCCAGCAGCTTAGTAGCGGGGGCCCGACAAGAGACCCAGTACTTC | CASSLVAGARQETQYF
TRBJ2-7 | . | TRBV29-1 | . | TGCAGCGTTAGTTTCAGCACCTACGAGCAGTACTTC | CSVSFSTYEQYF
TRBJ2-1 | . | TRBV11-2 | . | TGTGCCAGCAGCTTAGCGCTAGGGAACAATGAGCAGTTCTTC | CASSLALGNNEQFF
TRBJ1-1 | . | TRBV19 | . | TGTGCCAGTAGTATGGTTCAGGGAGCCGCTGAAGCTTTCTTT | CASSMVQGAAEAFF
TRBJ2-7 | . | TRBV4-3 | . | TGCGCCAGCAGCCAAGATAGGACCTACGAGCAGTACTTC | CASSQDRTYEQYF
TRBJ1-2 | . | TRBV19 | . | TGTGCCAGTAGTCCGATTGGGGGGTTTCTCACCTTC | CASSPIGGFLTF
TRBJ1-2 | TRBD1 | TRBV7-9 | few | TGTGCCAGCACCACGGACAGGGGCAACTATGGCTACACCTTC | CASTTDRGNYGYTF
TRBJ1-2 | . | TRBV7-8 | . | TGTGCCAGCAGCTCGGGACCTCCTAACTATGGCTACACCTTC | CASSSGPPNYGYTF
TRBJ2-7 | . | TRBV30 | few | TGTGCCTGGAGTCCGAAGGGCTACGAGCAGTACTTC | CAWSPKGYEQYF
TRBJ1-3 | TRBD1 | TRBV30 | . | TGTGCCTTGGACAGGGGCGCAAACACCATATATTTT | CALDRGANTIYF
TRBJ1-5 | . | TRBV19 | . | TGTGCCAGTAGTATAGGGCCCTTTTACAGGGTCGATCAGCCCCAGCATTTT | CASSIGPFYRVDQPQHF
TRBJ2-3 | . | TRBV30 | . | TGTGCCTGGAACGGTGCAGGGGAAGTGGGCGGAAGCACAGATACGCAGTATTTT | CAWNGAGEVGGSTDTQYF
TRBJ2-6 | . | TRBV7-2 | . | TGTGCCAGCAGCTTAGGCCCCTCAGGGGCCTCTGGGGCCAACGTCCTGACTTTC | CASSLGPSGASGANVLTF
TRBJ1-1 | TRBD1 | TRBV19 | . | TGTGCCAGTAGTCACAGGGGAGGGAACACTGAAGCTTTCTTT | CASSHRGGNTEAFF
TRBJ1-3 | TRBD1 | TRBV5-1 | . | TGCGCCAGCAGCCTCACCGGGACAGCCTCTGGAAACACCATATATTTT | CASSLTGTASGNTIYF
TRBJ2-1 | TRBD2 | TRBV7-9 | . | TGTGCCAGCAGCTTAGAGGGACTAGGGACCGGTGGGAATGAGCAGTTCTTC | CASSLEGLGTGGNEQFF
TRBJ2-7 | . | TRBV6-5 | . | TGTGCCAGCAGTTACTTCGGGGACTTGGCATTCGGAGAGCAGTACTTC | CASSYFGDLAFGEQYF
TRBJ2-2 | . | TRBV7-6 | . | TGTGCCAGCAGCACCGGGACAGCGGGGACCGGGGAGCTGTTTTTT | CASSTGTAGTGELFF
TRBJ2-3 | . | TRBV5-1 | . | TGCGCCAGCAGCCTCACAGATACGCAGTATTTT | CASSLTDTQYF
TRBJ1-1 | TRBD1 | TRBV29-1 | . | TGCAGCGTCCTACGGGACAGGGGCACTGAAGCTTTCTTT | CSVLRDRGTEAFF
TRBJ2-4 | . | TRBV14 | . | TGTGCCAGCAGCCAACGGGGAGCCAAAAACATTCAGTACTTC | CASSQRGAKNIQYF
TRBJ2-7 | . | TRBV11-1 | once | TGTGCCAGCAGCTTAGCGATCATCGGGGATTTGTACTTC | CASSLAIIGDLYF
TRBJ2-7 | . | TRBV6-6 | . | TGTGCCAGCAGTTACGAAGACCCCTACGAGCAGTACTTC | CASSYEDPYEQYF
TRBJ2-5 | TRBD2 | TRBV6-1 | . | TGTGCCAGCAGGGGTAGCGGGGGGTCCCAAGAGACCCAGTACTTC | CASRGSGGSQETQYF
TRBJ2-5 | . | TRBV7-7 | . | TGTGCTAGCAGCTTAGGCGTCTCGCGGGGAGAGACCCAGTACTTC | CASSLGVSRGETQYF
TRBJ2-7 | . | TRBV7-2 | . | TGTGCCAGCAGGAGAGCTGCTACAGGCAGGGACGAGCAGTACTTC | CASRRAATGRDEQYF
TRBJ2-1 | TRBD1 | TRBV7-6 | . | TGTGCCAGCAGCTTAGCGGGACAGTTCCACGTACCGAATGAGCAGTTCTTC | CASSLAGQFHVPNEQFF
TRBJ1-6 | . | TRBV7-9 | . | TGTGCCAGCAGCTTAGCGCCGATGCAGGGTTTGTCACCCCTCCACTTT | CASSLAPMQGLSPLHF
TRBJ1-1 | . | TRBV7-9 | few | TGTGCCAGCAGCTTTTTACCGACAGGTTATGAGGTGAACACTGAAGCTTTCTTT | CASSFLPTGYEVNTEAFF
TRBJ2-3 | TRBD2 | TRBV10-2 | . | TGCGCCAGCAGTGAGGGACTAGTGGGGTTCGGAGATACGCAGTATTTT | CASSEGLVGFGDTQYF
TRBJ2-3 | . | TRBV7-8 | . | TGTGCCAGCACGCCGGGGGCGCCGAGCACAGATACGCAGTATTTT | CASTPGAPSTDTQYF
TRBJ2-7 | . | TRBV9 | . | TGTGCCAGCAGCGTAGAGGGGGACCCCTCCTACGAGCAGTACTTC | CASSVEGDPSYEQYF
TRBJ1-4 | . | TRBV9 | . | TGTGCCAGCAGCGTAGATGCCGGGATTGGGGAAAAACTGTTTTTT | CASSVDAGIGEKLFF
TRBJ2-2 | TRBD2 | TRBV7-9 | . | TGTGCCAGCAGCCCTAACCCTAGCGCGCGGGAGACCGGGGAGCTGTTTTTT | CASSPNPSARETGELFF
TRBJ1-2 | TRBD1 | TRBV11-1 | . | TGTGCCAGCAGCCCGGACAGGGCGTATGGCTACACCTTC | CASSPDRAYGYTF
TRBJ1-5 | TRBD1 | TRBV29-1 | . | TGCAGCGTTACCGAACAGGGGCTAAATCAGCCCCAGCATTTT | CSVTEQGLNQPQHF
TRBJ2-7 | TRBD1 | TRBV9 | . | TGTGCCAGCAGCGCCAGGACAGGGAACGAGCAGTACTTC | CASSARTGNEQYF
TRBJ1-2 | . | TRBV19 | . | TGTGCCAGTAGTCTGGGAATTGCGTATGGCTACACCTTC | CASSLGIAYGYTF
TRBJ2-3 | . | TRBV4-2 | . | TGTGCCAGCAGCCAAGCCTTAGCCGTCACAGATACGCAGTATTTT | CASSQALAVTDTQYF
TRBJ2-1 | TRBD2 | TRBV11-3 | . | TGTGCCAGCAGCTTAGCGGGGGGATACAATGAGCAGTTCTTC | CASSLAGGYNEQFF
TRBJ2-5 | . | TRBV4-2 | . | TGTGCCAGCAGCCAAGATTTGACCGTCCGGGAGACCCAGTACTTC | CASSQDLTVRETQYF
TRBJ1-2 | TRBD1 | TRBV6-1 | . | TGTGCCAGCAGTGAAAGGGGACAGGGATGGTTGGAGAACTATGGCTACACCTTC | CASSERGQGWLENYGYTF
TRBJ1-6 | . | TRBV4-1 | . | TGCGCCAGCAGCCAGGGACACGGCGGTTCACCCCTCCACTTT | CASSQGHGGSPLHF
TRBJ1-3 | TRBD1 | TRBV7-6 | once | TGTGCCAGCAGCAGAGACAGGGGATCCGGAAACACCATATATTTT | CASSRDRGSGNTIYF